The next 6 T cell receptor beta chains were all read from a single sample in a study of blood T cell repertoires in COVID-19. Assay: immunoSEQ multiplex PCR; the TCRdb copy retains only in-frame clones and omits some. Of about 96,000 clones listed, approximately 84% are singletons. Sequencing used peripheral blood. The receptors were gathered from a woman aged 60-75 years with acute or convalescent COVID-19.

V is TRBV30 and J is TRBJ2-7; 8 bases map to TRBD2. Germline V gene lookup returns CDR1 GTSNPN and CDR2 SVGIG (reference sequence). The CDR3 consists of 12 residues. The CDR3 protein is CAWAGGSYEQYF. CDR3 in DNA: TGTGCGTGGGCGGGGGGCTCCTACGAGCAGTACTTC.

The CDR3 here is CASSSGGGIYEQYF. The CDR3 nucleotides read TGTGCCAGCAGCTCAGGGGGTGGCATCTACGAGCAGTACTTC. The chain recombines TRBV7-3 with TRBJ2-7; 7 bases agree with TRBD1. The junction had 6 bases not matched to a gene; V was cut back by 4 bases and J by 3 bases. Germline V CDR1 and CDR2: SGHTA, FQGTGA. CDR3 length equals 14 residues.

This clone was seen more than once but under ten times. The chain uses TRBV5-1 and TRBJ2-3; D not certain. V shed 5 bases and J shed 4 bases, with 5 bases lying between them. The CDR3 extends over 11 amino acids. Germline V gene lookup returns CDR1 SGHRS and CDR2 YFSETQ. The CDR3, as DNA: TGCGCCAGCAGTATAGCAGATACGCAGTATTTT. Its protein product is CASSIADTQYF.

This clone was counted many times. V and J are TRBV11-2 and TRBJ2-1; 14 bases map to TRBD2. CDR3 length equals 19 residues. Germline V gene lookup returns CDR1 SGHAT and CDR2 FQNNGV. Germline trimming cut 5 bases from V and 0 bases from J; bases unmatched to any gene: 9. For the CDR3, the DNA is TGTGCCAGCAGCAACGGACTAGCGGGGGGACCAAGCTCCTACAATGAGCAGTTCTTC. It encodes CASSNGLAGGPSSYNEQFF.

The genes are TRBV7-9 and TRBJ1-6, with 10 positions matching TRBD1. J lost 9 bases, V lost 0 bases, and 5 bases had no gene match. The germline CDR1 and CDR2 sequences are SEHNR and FQNEAQ (reference sequence). The CDR3 consists of 16 residues. The CDR3, as DNA: TGTGCCAGCAGCTTAGCCCCGGGACAGGGGTCTTCACCCCTCCACTTT. Protein: CASSLAPGQGSSPLHF.

V usage is TRBV6-5 and J usage is TRBJ1-1; D gene ambiguous. This CDR3 has 13 amino acids. Germline CDR1 is MNHEY and CDR2 is SVGAGI. V lost 5 bases and J 7 bases, leaving 14 bases between the germline ends. The chain's CDR3 is CASSLSQGGEAFF. Here the CDR3 DNA reads TGTGCCAGCAGTCTCAGTCAAGGCGGTGAAGCTTTCTTT.